One sample yielded the 31 T cell receptor beta chains listed below, sequenced in a study of T-cell reconstitution after alpha-beta-depleted transplantation in children. Molecular barcoding with unique molecular identifiers was used for the TCRbeta library. TCRdb re-called the PCR reads with MiXCR, one entry per CDR3 protein. The sample contains roughly 90,000 distinct CDR3 sequences, about 12% of which appear only once. Here the sequenced sample was PBMCs from the stem cell graft donor, taken from the stem cell graft. All receptors derive from a human donor who donated a stem cell graft to a child with inherited bone marrow failure.

In its sample, this clonotype was seen many times. V gene TRBV5-1 combines with J gene TRBJ2-3; D gene ambiguous. Per the germline V gene, CDR1 is SGHRS and CDR2 is YFSETQ. This CDR3 region has 14 residues. V lost 6 bases, J lost 2 bases, and 13 bases lay in between. Here the CDR3 DNA reads TGCGCCAGCACCGAGTCGGGCCCCACAGATACGCAGTATTTT. Its protein is CASTESGPTDTQYF.

This clonotype was observed many times. This chain links TRBV12-3 or TRBV12-4 with TRBJ1-1; 7 bases match TRBD1. The CDR3 covers 16 residues. Trimming took 3 bases from V and 3 from J; bases not matched to a gene: 10. The CDR3 spells CASSFQQGFGDTEAFF. CDR3 nucleotides: TGTGCCAGCAGTTTTCAACAGGGGTTTGGTGACACTGAAGCTTTCTTT.

This clonotype appeared many times. The chain has TRBV4-3 and TRBJ2-2; a weak D match, TRBD1 (5 bases). V gave up 2 bases and J gave up 5 bases, with 12 bases separating them. From germline, CDR1 is LGHNA and CDR2 YSLEER. The CDR3 has 15 residues. The CDR3 coding sequence is TGCGCCAGCAGCCAAAAAAAAAGGGGTACCGGGGAGCTGTTTTTT. Protein product: CASSQKKRGTGELFF.

This clonotype came up many times. The chain links TRBV18 to TRBJ2-7; D not certain. The CDR3 length is 16 residues. Trimming cost V 6 bases and J 2 bases, with 20 bases left between them. The germline V gene has CDR1 KGHSH and CDR2 LQKENI. Here the CDR3 reads CASSRVGRTLAYEQYF. The CDR3 DNA reads TGTGCCAGCTCCCGGGTTGGCAGGACCCTTGCCTACGAGCAGTACTTC.

This clonotype was recorded many times. This rearrangement joins TRBV20-1 to TRBJ2-1; D is unclear. CDR3 length equals 12 residues. The germline V and J ends were trimmed by 2 bases and 9 bases, with 11 bases remaining between them. Germline CDR1 and CDR2: DFQATT and SNEGSKA (reference sequence). CDR3 in DNA: TGCAGTGCTAGATCTGGCTTTTCTGAGCAGTTCTTC. Its translation: CSARSGFSEQFF.

This clonotype was seen at least ten times. This sequence joins TRBV5-1 and TRBJ1-1; perhaps TRBD1 as D (5 bases). Germline V gene data show CDR1 as SGHRS and CDR2 as YFSETQ. The CDR3 sequence is 15 residues long. The V gene lost 3 bases and the J gene lost 5 bases, with 17 bases spanning the gap. CDR3 bases: TGCGCCAGCAGCTCAAGGGACGGGCGAAGGACTGAAGCTTTCTTT. Translation gives CASSSRDGRRTEAFF.

This clonotype was seen ten or more times. In nucleotides, the CDR3 is TGTGCCAGCAGCCTTAGCGGGGGAATGTACAATGAGCAGTTCTTC. This codes for CASSLSGGMYNEQFF. J is TRBJ2-1 and V is TRBV3-1; 9 bases match TRBD2. The germline V gene has CDR1 LGHDT and CDR2 YNNKEL (reference sequence). Trimming took 4 bases from V and 4 from J; bases not matched to a gene: 5. This CDR3 has 15 amino acids.

Ten or more counts support this clonotype. The V and J genes are TRBV25-1 and TRBJ2-7; no firm D call. Germline lookup yields CDR1 MGHDK and CDR2 SYGVNS. This CDR3 has 16 residues. The V and J ends lost 3 bases and 2 bases respectively, with 17 bases between them. The chain's CDR3 is CASSEQLMRPTYEQYF. The CDR3 bases are TGTGCCAGCAGTGAGCAGTTGATGAGACCTACCTACGAGCAGTACTTC.

V and J are TRBV4-2 and TRBJ2-5; D remains unclear. CDR3 length equals 15 residues. Germline-derived CDR1 and CDR2 are LGHNA and YNFKEQ. Trimming left V 4 bases short and J 2 bases short, with 14 bases between. CDR3 protein: CASSRGTQIQETQYF. The CDR3 bases are TGTGCCAGCAGCCGAGGCACCCAGATACAAGAGACCCAGTACTTC.

This clonotype was recorded many times. V gene TRBV20-1 combines with J gene TRBJ2-1, with D possibly TRBD2 on 5 matching bases. The CDR3 length is 13 residues. Trimming removed 0 bases at V and 12 bases at J, with 15 bases between. CDR1 and CDR2 (germline): DFQATT, SNEGSKA (reference sequence). The CDR3 sequence is CSARDSTRARQFF. CDR3 sequence (DNA): TGCAGTGCTAGAGATTCGACGCGGGCCCGGCAGTTCTTC.

This chain uses TRBV7-2 with TRBJ2-7; D is perhaps TRBD2 (7 bases). Trimming removed 1 base from V and 7 bases from J, with 11 bases in between. This CDR3 comprises 13 residues. Germline assignment: CDR1 SGHTA and CDR2 FQGNSA. In DNA, the CDR3 is TGTGCCAGCAGCTTAGAGAGGGGGGGAGAGCAGTACTTC. This gives the protein CASSLERGGEQYF.

This chain uses TRBV6-2 or TRBV6-3 with TRBJ2-3; tentatively, D is TRBD1 (5 bases). This CDR3 contains 14 residues. Trimming cost V 2 bases and J 4 bases, with 10 bases left between them. In germline, CDR1 is MNHEY, CDR2 SVGEGT. The CDR3 coding sequence is TGTGCCAGCAGTTACGGGGCTCCGCCAGATACGCAGTATTTT. Its translation is CASSYGAPPDTQYF.

This clonotype has ten or more counts. The germline gene is not matched at one end of the junction; a read error may be the cause. The chain has TRBV5-1 and TRBJ2-7; perhaps TRBD1 as D (5 bases). Germline CDR1 is SGHRS and CDR2 is YFSETQ. This CDR3 spans 13 amino acids. The CDR3 here is CASSLTTAYAQYF. CDR3 coding DNA: TGCGCCAGCAGCTTGACGACAGCCTACGCGCAGTACTTC. Using reference TRBV5-1 and TRBJ2-7 for the parts outside the CDR3, the full variable domain is KAGVTQTPRYLIKTRGQQVTLSCSPISGHRSVSWYQQTPGQGLQFLFEYFSETQRNKGNFPGRFSGRQFSNSRSEMNVSTLELGDSALYLCASSLTTAYAQYFGPGTRLTVT.

This clonotype was detected many times. The chain is built from TRBV11-2 and TRBJ2-1; D gene unclear. Germline lookup yields CDR1 SGHAT and CDR2 FQNNGV. This CDR3 comprises 12 residues. V lost 2 bases to trimming and J lost 8 bases, with 7 bases between them. The DNA for the CDR3 is TGTGCCAGCAGCTTAAGTCCGGATGAGCAGTTCTTC. It encodes CASSLSPDEQFF.

This clonotype showed up many times. Its ends do not fully match the called genes, so a read error is possible. The genes are TRBV7-9 and TRBJ2-5; unclear D gene. From germline, CDR1 is SEHNR and CDR2 FQNEAQ (reference sequence). The CDR3 length is 8 residues. The CDR3 region is CASSPPNF. CDR3 coding DNA: TGTGCCAGCAGCCCACCCAACTTC.

This clonotype was seen repeatedly, ten times or more. J is TRBJ2-1 and V is TRBV14; D not resolved. There are 12 residues in the CDR3. Germline V gene sequence: CDR1 SGHDN, CDR2 FVKESK. The V end was cut by 1 base, the J end by 12 bases, with 10 bases between. This CDR3 is CASSQVISMQFF. The DNA of the CDR3 is TGTGCCAGCAGCCAAGTAATTAGTATGCAGTTCTTC.

The table lists this clonotype with many counts. The rearrangement links TRBV24-1 to TRBJ2-7; no clear D gene. Germline assignment: CDR1 KGHDR and CDR2 SFDVKD. CDR3 length: 14 residues. Trimming removed 2 bases at V and 5 bases at J, with 12 bases between. CDR3 region: CATSDSRISDEQYF. Written as DNA, the CDR3 is TGTGCCACCAGTGATTCCCGGATAAGCGACGAGCAGTACTTC.

This clonotype was picked up many times. J is TRBJ1-1 and V is TRBV9; possibly TRBD1 for D (5 bases). Trimming left V 6 bases short and J 4 bases short, with 16 bases between. Germline values: CDR1 SGDLS, CDR2 YYNGEE. The CDR3 runs 14 residues. The CDR3 nucleotides read TGTGCCAGCAATCGAGGCCAGACAGCCACTGAAGCTTTCTTT. Protein sequence: CASNRGQTATEAFF.

This clonotype came up many times. The chain joins TRBV10-3 to TRBJ2-6; TRBD2 might be the D (5 bases). The CDR3 length is 14 residues. CDR1 is ENHRY, CDR2 SYGVKD, per germline. V gave up 2 bases and J gave up 3 bases, with 5 bases separating them. The DNA for the CDR3 is TGTGCCATCAGTGAGCGGGATGGGGCCAACGTCCTGACTTTC. Encoded protein: CAISERDGANVLTF.

This clonotype was seen many times. The chain recombines TRBV7-2 with TRBJ1-1; TRBD1 matches 7 bases. The CDR3 runs 14 residues. The germline gives CDR1 SGHTA, CDR2 FQGNSA. Trimming took 4 bases from V and 5 from J; bases not matched to a gene: 7. The DNA of the CDR3 is TGTGCCAGCAGCTCCCGACAGGGATGGACTGAAGCTTTCTTT. Protein sequence: CASSSRQGWTEAFF.

This clonotype was picked up many times. The chain links TRBV5-4 to TRBJ2-7; TRBD2 aligns across 8 bases. Looked up from germline, CDR1 is SGHNT and CDR2 is YYREEE (reference sequence). V lost 8 bases and J lost 2; bases outside the gene matches: 6. The CDR3 loop spans 13 amino acids. CDR3 amino acids: CARGPSGPYEQYF. CDR3 DNA sequence: TGTGCCAGGGGGCCTAGCGGGCCCTACGAGCAGTACTTC.

This clonotype was recorded many times. This chain connects TRBV12-3 or TRBV12-4 to TRBJ2-1; D is perhaps TRBD2 (5 bases). The CDR3 covers 13 residues. Trimming took off 9 bases at V and 0 bases at J, with 9 bases between the two ends. The DNA of the CDR3 is TGTGCCAGTAGACGGGGCTCCTACAATGAGCAGTTCTTC. Translated: CASRRGSYNEQFF.

The table lists this clonotype with a few counts. The rearrangement links TRBV19 to TRBJ2-7; the D gene is possibly TRBD2 (5 bases). Germline V CDR1 and CDR2: LNHDA, SQIVND (reference sequence). The CDR3 consists of 15 residues. The V end was cut by 7 bases, the J end by 0 bases, with 16 bases between. CDR3 region: CASTPQGGNSYEQYF. As DNA, the CDR3 is TGTGCCAGTACCCCACAAGGAGGCAACTCCTACGAGCAGTACTTC.

In its sample, this clonotype was seen many times. The chain has TRBV18 and TRBJ2-3; D is unclear. Germline values: CDR1 KGHSH, CDR2 LQKENI. The CDR3 totals 16 residues. V lost 3 bases and J lost 2, with 15 bases in between. CDR3 DNA: TGTGCCAGCTCACCGCCCTCCATCGTCTCCACAGATACGCAGTATTTT. This translates into CASSPPSIVSTDTQYF.

In its sample, this clonotype was seen many times. The chain employs TRBV5-1 and TRBJ2-2, with D possibly matching TRBD1 (5 bases). Trimming pared 5 bases from V and 6 bases from J, leaving 17 bases between. CDR3 length: 15 amino acids. In germline, CDR1 is SGHRS, CDR2 YFSETQ. This chain's CDR3 is CASSSITGSAGELFF. The CDR3 DNA is TGCGCCAGCAGTTCCATTACAGGATCCGCCGGGGAGCTGTTTTTT.

This clonotype was seen at least ten times. Here the CDR3 reads CASSLVGWQYYYGYTF. The CDR3 region has the DNA TGTGCCAGCAGCTTAGTGGGGTGGCAGTACTACTATGGCTACACCTTC. The chain is built from TRBV7-2 and TRBJ1-2; D not resolved. The V gene lost 1 base and the J gene lost 3 bases, with 15 bases spanning the gap. CDR3 length: 16 amino acids. The V gene's germline CDR1 is SGHTA and CDR2 FQGNSA.

The J gene is TRBJ2-1, the V gene TRBV11-3; D gene ambiguous. CDR3 size: 13 residues. Trimming left V 0 bases short and J 5 bases short, with 5 bases between. CDR1 is SGHNT, CDR2 YENEEA, per germline. The CDR3 region has the DNA TGTGCCAGCAGCTTAGACAGACACAATGAGCAGTTCTTC. It yields the protein CASSLDRHNEQFF.

This clonotype was counted at least ten times. This sequence joins TRBV5-4 and TRBJ2-3, with 7 positions matching TRBD1. The CDR3 consists of 14 residues. Germline assignment: CDR1 SGHNT and CDR2 YYREEE (reference sequence). The V segment lost 2 bases and the J segment 2 bases; nucleotides outside the gene matches: 2. The CDR3 DNA reads as TGTGCCAGCAGCTTCACAGGGGACACAGATACGCAGTATTTT. It specifies CASSFTGDTDTQYF.

This clonotype occurred many times. The J gene is TRBJ2-1, the V gene TRBV12-3 or TRBV12-4; D is unresolved. The CDR3 is made up of 14 amino acids. The V end was cut by 5 bases, the J end by 3 bases, with 11 bases between. The CDR3 nucleotides are TGTGCCAGCAGTCGGGCTTCCGTCTACAATGAGCAGTTCTTC. Translation gives CASSRASVYNEQFF.

Points on this clonotype: An end of the junction does not agree with germline; a read error may underlie this. The CDR3 spells CASTTGTSGRASHEQYF. The CDR3 nucleotides are TGTGCCAGCACCACCGGGACTAGCGGGAGGGCCTCCCACGAGCAGTACTTC. This rearrangement joins TRBV27 to TRBJ2-7; 16 nucleotides align to TRBD2. This CDR3 has 17 amino acids. Germline V gene sequence: CDR1 MNHEY, CDR2 SMNVEV (reference sequence).

This clonotype was detected ten times or more. V gene TRBV7-9 combines with J gene TRBJ2-7, with D tentatively TRBD1 (5 bases). V was pared by 2 bases and J by 3 bases, with 11 bases between. This CDR3 comprises 14 residues. CDR1 and CDR2 from the germline V gene are SEHNR and FQNEAQ (reference sequence). The CDR3 here is CASSLSQGFYEQYF. The CDR3, as DNA: TGTGCCAGCAGCTTATCGCAGGGATTCTACGAGCAGTACTTC.